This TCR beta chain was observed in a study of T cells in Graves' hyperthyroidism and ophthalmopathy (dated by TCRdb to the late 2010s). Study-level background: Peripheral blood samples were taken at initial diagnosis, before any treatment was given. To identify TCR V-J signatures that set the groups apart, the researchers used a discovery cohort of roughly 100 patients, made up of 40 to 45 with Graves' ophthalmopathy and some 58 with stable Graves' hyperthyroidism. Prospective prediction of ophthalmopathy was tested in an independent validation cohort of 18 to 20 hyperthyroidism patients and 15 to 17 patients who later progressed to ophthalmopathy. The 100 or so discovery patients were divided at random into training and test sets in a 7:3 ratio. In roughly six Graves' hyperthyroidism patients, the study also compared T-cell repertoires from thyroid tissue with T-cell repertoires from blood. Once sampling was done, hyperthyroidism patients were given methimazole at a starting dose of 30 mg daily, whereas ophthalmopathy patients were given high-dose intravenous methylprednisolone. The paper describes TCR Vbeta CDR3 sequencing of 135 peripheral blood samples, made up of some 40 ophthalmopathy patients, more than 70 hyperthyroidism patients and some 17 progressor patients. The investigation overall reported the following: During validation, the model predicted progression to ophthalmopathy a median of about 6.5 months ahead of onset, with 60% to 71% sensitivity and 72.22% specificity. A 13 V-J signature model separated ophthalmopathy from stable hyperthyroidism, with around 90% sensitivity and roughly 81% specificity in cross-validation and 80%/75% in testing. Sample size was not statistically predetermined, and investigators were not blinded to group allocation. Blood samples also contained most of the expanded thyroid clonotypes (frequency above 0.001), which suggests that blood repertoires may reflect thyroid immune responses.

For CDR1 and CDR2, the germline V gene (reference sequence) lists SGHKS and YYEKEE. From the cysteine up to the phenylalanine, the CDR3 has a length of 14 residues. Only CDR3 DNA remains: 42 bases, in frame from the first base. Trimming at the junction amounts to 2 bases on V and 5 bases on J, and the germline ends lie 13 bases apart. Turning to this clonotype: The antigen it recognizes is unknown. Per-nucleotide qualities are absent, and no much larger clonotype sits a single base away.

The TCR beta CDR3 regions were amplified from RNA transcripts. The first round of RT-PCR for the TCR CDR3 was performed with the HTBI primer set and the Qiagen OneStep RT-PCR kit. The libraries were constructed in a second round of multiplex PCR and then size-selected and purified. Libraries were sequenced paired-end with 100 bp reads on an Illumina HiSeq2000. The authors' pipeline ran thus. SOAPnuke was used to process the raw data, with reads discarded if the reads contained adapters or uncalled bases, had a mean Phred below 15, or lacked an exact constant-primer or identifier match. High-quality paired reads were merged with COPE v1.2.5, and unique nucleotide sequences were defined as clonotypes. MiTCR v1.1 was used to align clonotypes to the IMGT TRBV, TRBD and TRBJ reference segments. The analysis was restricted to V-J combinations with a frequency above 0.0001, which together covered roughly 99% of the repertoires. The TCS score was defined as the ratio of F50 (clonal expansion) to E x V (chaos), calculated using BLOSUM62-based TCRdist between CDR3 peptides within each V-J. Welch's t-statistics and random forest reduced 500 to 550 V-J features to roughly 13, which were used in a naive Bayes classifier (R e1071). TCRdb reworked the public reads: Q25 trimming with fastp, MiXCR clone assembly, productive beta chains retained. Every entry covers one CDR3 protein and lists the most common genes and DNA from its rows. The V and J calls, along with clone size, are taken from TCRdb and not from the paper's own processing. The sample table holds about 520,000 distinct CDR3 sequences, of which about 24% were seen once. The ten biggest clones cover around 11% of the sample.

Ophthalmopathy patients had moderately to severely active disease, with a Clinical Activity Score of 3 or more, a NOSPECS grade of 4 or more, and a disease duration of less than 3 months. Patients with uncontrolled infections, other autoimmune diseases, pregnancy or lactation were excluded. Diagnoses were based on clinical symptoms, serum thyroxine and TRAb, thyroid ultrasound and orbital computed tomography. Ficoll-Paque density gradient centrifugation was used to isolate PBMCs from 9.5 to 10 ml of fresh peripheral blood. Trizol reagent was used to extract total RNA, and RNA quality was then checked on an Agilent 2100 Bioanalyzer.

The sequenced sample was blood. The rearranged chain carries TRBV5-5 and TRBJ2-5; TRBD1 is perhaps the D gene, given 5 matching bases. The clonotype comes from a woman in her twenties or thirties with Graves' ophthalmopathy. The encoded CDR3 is CASSFPGLEETQYF. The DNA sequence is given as TGTGCCAGCAGCTTCCCAGGGCTTGAGGAGACCCAGTACTTC.